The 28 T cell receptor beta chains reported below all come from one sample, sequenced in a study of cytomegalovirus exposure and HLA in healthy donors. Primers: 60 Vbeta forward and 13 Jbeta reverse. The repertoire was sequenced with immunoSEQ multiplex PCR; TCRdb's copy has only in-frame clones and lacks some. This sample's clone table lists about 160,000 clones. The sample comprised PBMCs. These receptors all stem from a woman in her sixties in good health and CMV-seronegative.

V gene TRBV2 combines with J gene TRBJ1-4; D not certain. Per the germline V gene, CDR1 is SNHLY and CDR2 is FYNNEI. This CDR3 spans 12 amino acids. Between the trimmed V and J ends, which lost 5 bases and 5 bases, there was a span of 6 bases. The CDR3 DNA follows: TGTGCCAGCAGTAGACTAAATGAAAAACTGTTTTTT. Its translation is CASSRLNEKLFF.

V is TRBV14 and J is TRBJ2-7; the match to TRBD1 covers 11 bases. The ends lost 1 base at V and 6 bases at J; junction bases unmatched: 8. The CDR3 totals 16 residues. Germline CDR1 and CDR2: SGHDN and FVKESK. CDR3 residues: CASSQARPGTGGEQYF. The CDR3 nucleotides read TGTGCCAGCAGCCAAGCCCGCCCGGGGACAGGGGGCGAGCAGTACTTC.

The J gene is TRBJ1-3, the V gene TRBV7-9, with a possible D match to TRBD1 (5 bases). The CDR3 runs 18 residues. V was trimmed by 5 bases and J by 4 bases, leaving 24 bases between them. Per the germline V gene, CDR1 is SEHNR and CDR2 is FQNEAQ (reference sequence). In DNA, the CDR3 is TGTGCCAGCAGCGCCGATCGTTCAGGGTTAGTGTGGGGAAACACCATATATTTT. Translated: CASSADRSGLVWGNTIYF.

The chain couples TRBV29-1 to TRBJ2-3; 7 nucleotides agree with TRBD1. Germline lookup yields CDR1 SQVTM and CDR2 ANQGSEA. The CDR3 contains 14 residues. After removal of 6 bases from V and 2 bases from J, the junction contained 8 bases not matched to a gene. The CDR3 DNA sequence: TGCAGCGTGAGGCCGGGACAGAACACAGATACGCAGTATTTT. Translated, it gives CSVRPGQNTDTQYF.

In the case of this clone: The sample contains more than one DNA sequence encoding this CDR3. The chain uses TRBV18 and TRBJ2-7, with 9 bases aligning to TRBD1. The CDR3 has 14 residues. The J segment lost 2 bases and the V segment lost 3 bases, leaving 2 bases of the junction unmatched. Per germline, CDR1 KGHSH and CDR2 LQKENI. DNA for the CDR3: TGTGCCAGCTCACCGGGGACAGGGACCTACGAGCAGTACTTC. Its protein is CASSPGTGTYEQYF.

CDR3 in amino acids: CASRARGAGDYEQYF. The CDR3, as DNA: TGTGCCAGTAGGGCCCGAGGGGCGGGAGACTACGAGCAGTACTTC. The V gene is TRBV19, the J gene TRBJ2-7; 7 bases are a match to TRBD2. This CDR3 spans 15 amino acids. The junction had 11 bases not matched to a gene; V was cut back by 6 bases and J by 3 bases. The germline V gene has CDR1 LNHDA and CDR2 SQIVND (reference sequence).

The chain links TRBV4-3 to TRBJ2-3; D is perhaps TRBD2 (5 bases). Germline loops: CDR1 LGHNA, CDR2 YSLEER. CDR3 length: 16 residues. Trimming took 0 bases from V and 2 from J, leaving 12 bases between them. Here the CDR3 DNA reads TGCGCCAGCAGCCAAGAGAGGGCAAGACTCACAGATACGCAGTATTTT. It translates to CASSQERARLTDTQYF.

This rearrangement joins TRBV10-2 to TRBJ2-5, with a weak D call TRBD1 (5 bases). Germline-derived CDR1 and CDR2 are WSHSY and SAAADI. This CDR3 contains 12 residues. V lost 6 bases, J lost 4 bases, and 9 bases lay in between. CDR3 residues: CASSQGGETQYF. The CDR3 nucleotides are TGCGCCAGCAGCCAGGGTGGAGAGACCCAGTACTTC.

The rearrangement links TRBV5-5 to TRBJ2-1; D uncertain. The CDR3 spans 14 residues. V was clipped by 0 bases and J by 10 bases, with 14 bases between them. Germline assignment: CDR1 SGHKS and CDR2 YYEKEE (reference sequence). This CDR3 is CASSLVVILREQFF. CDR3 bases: TGTGCCAGCAGCTTGGTGGTTATTCTGAGGGAGCAGTTCTTC.

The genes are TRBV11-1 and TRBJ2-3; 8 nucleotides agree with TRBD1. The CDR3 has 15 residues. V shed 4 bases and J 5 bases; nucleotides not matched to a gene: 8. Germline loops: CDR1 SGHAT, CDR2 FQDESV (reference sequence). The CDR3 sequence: CASSYDRGREDTQYF. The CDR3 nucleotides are TGTGCCAGCAGCTATGACAGGGGAAGGGAAGATACGCAGTATTTT.

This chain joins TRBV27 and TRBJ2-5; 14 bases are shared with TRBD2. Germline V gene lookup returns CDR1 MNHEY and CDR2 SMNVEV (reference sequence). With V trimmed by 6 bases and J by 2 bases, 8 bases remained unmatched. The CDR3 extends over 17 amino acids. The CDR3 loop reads CASRGLAGGPSQETQYF. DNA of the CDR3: TGTGCCAGCAGAGGACTAGCGGGGGGACCCTCACAAGAGACCCAGTACTTC.

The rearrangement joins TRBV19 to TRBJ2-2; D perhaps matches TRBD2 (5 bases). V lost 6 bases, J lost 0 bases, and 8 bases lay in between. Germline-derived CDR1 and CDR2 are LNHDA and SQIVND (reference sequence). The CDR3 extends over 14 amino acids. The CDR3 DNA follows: TGTGCCAGTAGAGGACTTTCGAACACCGGGGAGCTGTTTTTT. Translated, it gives CASRGLSNTGELFF.

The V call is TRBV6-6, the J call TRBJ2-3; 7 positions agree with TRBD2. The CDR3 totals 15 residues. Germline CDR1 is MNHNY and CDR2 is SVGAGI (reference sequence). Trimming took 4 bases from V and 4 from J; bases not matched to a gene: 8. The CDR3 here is CASSLEGGPADTQYF. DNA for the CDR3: TGTGCCAGCAGTTTAGAGGGAGGGCCCGCAGATACGCAGTATTTT.

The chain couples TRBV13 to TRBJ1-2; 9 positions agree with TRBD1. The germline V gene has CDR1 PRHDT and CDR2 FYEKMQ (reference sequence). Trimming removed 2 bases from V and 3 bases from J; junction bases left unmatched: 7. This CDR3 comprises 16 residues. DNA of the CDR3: TGTGCCAGCAGCTTAAGGGGGGACAGGGTCGACTATGGCTACACCTTC. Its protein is CASSLRGDRVDYGYTF.

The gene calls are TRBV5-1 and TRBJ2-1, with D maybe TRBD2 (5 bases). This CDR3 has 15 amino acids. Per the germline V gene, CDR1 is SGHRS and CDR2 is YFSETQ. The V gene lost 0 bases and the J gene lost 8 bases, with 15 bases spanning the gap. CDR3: CASSLAIRLLDEQFF. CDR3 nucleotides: TGCGCCAGCAGCTTGGCCATCAGACTATTGGATGAGCAGTTCTTC. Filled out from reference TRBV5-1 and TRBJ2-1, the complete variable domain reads KAGVTQTPRYLIKTRGQQVTLSCSPISGHRSVSWYQQTPGQGLQFLFEYFSETQRNKGNFPGRFSGRQFSNSRSEMNVSTLELGDSALYLCASSLAIRLLDEQFFGPGTRLTVL.

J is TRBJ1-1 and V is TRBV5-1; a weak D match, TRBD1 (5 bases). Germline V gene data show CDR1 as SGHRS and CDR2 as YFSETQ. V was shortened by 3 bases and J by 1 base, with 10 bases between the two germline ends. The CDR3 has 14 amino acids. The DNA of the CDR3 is TGCGCCAGCAGCTACGGACAAGCGAACACTGAAGCTTTCTTT. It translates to CASSYGQANTEAFF.

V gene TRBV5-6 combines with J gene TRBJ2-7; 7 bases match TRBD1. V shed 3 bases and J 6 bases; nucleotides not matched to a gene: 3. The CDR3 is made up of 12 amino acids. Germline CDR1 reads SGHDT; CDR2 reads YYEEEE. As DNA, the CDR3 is TGTGCCAGCAGCTGGACAGGTCGCGAGCAGTACTTC. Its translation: CASSWTGREQYF.

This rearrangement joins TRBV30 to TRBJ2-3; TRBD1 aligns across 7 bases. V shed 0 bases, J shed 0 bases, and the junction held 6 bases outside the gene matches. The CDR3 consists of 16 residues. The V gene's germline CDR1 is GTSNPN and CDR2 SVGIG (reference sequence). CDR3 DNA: TGTGCCTGGAGTGTAGGGACAGCGAGAAGCACAGATACGCAGTATTTT. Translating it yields CAWSVGTARSTDTQYF.

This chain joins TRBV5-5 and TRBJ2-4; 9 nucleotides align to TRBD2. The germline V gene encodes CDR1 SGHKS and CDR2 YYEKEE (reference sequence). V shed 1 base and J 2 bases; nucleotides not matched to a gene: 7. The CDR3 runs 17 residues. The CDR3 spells CASSLFLAGVSKNIQYF. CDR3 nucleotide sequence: TGTGCCAGCAGCTTGTTTTTAGCGGGAGTGTCCAAAAACATTCAGTACTTC. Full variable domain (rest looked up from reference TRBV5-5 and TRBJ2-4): DAGVTQSPTHLIKTRGQQVTLRCSPISGHKSVSWYQQVLGQGPQFIFQYYEKEERGRGNFPDRFSARQFPNYSSELNVNALLLGDSALYLCASSLFLAGVSKNIQYFGAGTRLSVL.

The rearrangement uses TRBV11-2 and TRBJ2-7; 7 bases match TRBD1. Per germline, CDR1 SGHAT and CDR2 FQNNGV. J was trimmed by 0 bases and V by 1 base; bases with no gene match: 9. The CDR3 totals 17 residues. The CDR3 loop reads CASSLGQGPPGSYEQYF. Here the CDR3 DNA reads TGTGCCAGCAGCTTAGGACAGGGACCTCCGGGCTCCTACGAGCAGTACTTC.

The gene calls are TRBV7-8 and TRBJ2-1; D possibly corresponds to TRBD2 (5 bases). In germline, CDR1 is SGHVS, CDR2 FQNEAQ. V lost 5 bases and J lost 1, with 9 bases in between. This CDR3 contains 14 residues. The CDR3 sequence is CASSDGVSYNEQFF. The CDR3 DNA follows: TGTGCCAGCAGCGACGGGGTTTCCTACAATGAGCAGTTCTTC.

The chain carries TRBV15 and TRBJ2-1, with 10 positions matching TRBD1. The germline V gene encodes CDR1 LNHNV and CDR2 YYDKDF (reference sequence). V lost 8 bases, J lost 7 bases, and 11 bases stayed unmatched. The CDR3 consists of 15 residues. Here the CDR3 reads CATGPDRGPVNEQFF. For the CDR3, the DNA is TGTGCCACCGGTCCCGACAGGGGGCCAGTTAATGAGCAGTTCTTC.

The CDR3 nucleotides read TGTGCCAGCAGCAAAGACCCGGGGGATGGGGAGAACACTGAAGCTTTCTTT. It specifies CASSKDPGDGENTEAFF. The chain carries TRBV21-1 and TRBJ1-1. TRBV21-1 is listed as a pseudogene. The CDR3 covers 17 residues.

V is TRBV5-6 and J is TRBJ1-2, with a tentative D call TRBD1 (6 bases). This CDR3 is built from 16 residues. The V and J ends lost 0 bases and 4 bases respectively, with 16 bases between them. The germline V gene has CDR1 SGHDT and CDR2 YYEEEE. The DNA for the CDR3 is TGTGCCAGCAGCTTGGAACAGGGTTTTTCATTCTATGGCTACACCTTC. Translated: CASSLEQGFSFYGYTF.

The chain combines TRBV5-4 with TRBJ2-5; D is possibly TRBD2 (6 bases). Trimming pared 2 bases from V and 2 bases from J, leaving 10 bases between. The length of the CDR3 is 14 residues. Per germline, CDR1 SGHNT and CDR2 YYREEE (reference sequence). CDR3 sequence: CASSFSGEQETQYF. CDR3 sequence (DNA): TGTGCCAGCAGCTTTTCGGGGGAGCAAGAGACCCAGTACTTC.

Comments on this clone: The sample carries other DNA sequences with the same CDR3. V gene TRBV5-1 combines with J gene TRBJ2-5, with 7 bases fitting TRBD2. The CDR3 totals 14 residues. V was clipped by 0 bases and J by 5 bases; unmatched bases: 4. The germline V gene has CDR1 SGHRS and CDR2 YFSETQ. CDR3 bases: TGCGCCAGCAGCTTGGGTTCGGGAGGCGAGACCCAGTACTTC. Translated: CASSLGSGGETQYF.

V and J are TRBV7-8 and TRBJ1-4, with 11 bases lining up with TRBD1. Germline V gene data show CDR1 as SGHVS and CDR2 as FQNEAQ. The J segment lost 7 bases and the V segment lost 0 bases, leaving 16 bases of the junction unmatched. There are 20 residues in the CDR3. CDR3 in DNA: TGTGCCAGCAGCTTAGCCCCAGCGGGGGGGACAGGGGGTCGCGGTGAAAAACTGTTTTTT. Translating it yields CASSLAPAGGTGGRGEKLFF.

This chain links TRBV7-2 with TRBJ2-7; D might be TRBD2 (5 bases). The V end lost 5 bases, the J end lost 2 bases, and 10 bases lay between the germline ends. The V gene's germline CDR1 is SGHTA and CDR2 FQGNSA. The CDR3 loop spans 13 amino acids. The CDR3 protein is CASSPRRAYEQYF. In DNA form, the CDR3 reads TGTGCCAGCAGCCCGCGGCGGGCCTACGAGCAGTACTTC.